This T cell receptor beta chain was retrieved from a study of tumor and adjacent non-tumor tissue in lung cancer. Study-wide points: Tumor repertoires had a smaller top 100 clone share than normal lung.

RNA was extracted from bulk tissue without any cell sorting. Newly diagnosed lung cancer patients had thoracic surgery in China, August–November 2014, without prior chemotherapy. Three rounds of nested PCR, following a modified ARM-PCR protocol, produced the TCRbeta library. Via MiXCR, TCRdb re-called the multiplex PCR reads, giving one row per CDR3 protein. The sample includes about 200,000 distinct CDR3 sequences, less than 80% seen only once; the top ten take 25%. This clonotype showed up just once. The antigen is undetermined. The sequencing input was lung tumor tissue. This clonotype originated in a man in his sixties with non-small cell lung cancer.

The CDR3 DNA is TGCGCCAGCAGCGTGGGTTACGAGCAGTACTTC. This sequence encodes CASSVGYEQYF. The genes are TRBV5-1 and TRBJ2-7; D is ambiguous. From germline, CDR1 is SGHRS and CDR2 YFSETQ. V lost 4 bases to trimming and J lost 4 bases, with 6 bases between them. The CDR3 has 11 amino acids.